The T cell receptor beta chain under discussion was sequenced for a study of monozygotic twins with inflammatory bowel disease. The CDR3 has 15 amino acids. CDR1 and CDR2 from the germline V gene are SGHKS and YYEKEE (reference sequence). No DNA is given; TCRdb re-called the 5' RACE reads and lists each CDR3 protein once. The table for this sample gives more than 350,000 distinct CDR3 sequences. The sample comprised blood. V is TRBV5-5 and J is TRBJ2-5. The receptor's source is a human donor with ulcerative colitis or Crohn's disease, or a healthy co-twin of an affected twin (not recorded which). CDR3 region: CASSTASLEQETQYF.